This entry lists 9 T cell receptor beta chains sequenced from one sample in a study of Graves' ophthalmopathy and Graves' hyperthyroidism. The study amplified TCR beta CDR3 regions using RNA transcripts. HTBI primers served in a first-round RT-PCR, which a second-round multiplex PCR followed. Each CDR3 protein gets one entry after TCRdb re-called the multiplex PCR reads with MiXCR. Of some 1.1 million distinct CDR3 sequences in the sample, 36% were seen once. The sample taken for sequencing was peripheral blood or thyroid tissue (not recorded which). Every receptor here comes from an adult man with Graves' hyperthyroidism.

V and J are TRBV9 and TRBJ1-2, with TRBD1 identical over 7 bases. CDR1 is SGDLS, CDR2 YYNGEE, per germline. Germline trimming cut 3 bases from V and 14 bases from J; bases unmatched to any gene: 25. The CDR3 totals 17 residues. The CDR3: CASSARPAGTAESLGTF. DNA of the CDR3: TGTGCCAGCAGCGCCCGCCCCGCCGGGACAGCGGAATCATTGGGTACCTTC. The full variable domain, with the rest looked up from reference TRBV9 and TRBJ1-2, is DSGVTQTPKHLITATGQRVTLRCSPRSGDLSVYWYQQSLDQGLQFLIQYYNGEERAKGNILERFSAQQFPDLHSELNLSSLELGDSALYFCASSARPAGTAESLGTFGSGTRLTVV.

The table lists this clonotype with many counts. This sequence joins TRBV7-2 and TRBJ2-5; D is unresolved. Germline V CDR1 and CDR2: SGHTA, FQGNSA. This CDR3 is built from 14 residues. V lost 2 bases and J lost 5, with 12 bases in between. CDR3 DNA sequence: TGTGCCAGCAGCTTAAGTCTGGGGTTGGAGACCCAGTACTTC. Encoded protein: CASSLSLGLETQYF.

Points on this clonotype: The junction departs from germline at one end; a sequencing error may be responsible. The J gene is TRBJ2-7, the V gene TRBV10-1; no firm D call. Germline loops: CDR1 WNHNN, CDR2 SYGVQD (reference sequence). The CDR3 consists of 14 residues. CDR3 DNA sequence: TGTGCCAGCAGCCAAGATTCCTTTACCTACGAGCAGTACTTC. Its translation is CASSQDSFTYEQYF.

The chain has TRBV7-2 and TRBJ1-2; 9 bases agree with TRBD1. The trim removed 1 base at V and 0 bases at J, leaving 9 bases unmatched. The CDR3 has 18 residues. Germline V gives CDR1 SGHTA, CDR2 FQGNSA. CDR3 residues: CASSLGGTGPLANYGYTF. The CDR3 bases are TGTGCCAGCAGCTTAGGCGGGACAGGGCCTCTAGCTAACTATGGCTACACCTTC.

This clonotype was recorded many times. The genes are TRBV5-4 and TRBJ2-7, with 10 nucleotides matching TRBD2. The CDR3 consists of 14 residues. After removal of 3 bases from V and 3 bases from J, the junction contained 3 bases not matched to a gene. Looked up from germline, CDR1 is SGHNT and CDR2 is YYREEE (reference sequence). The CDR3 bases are TGTGCCAGCAGCTCTAGCGGGGGCCGCTACGAGCAGTACTTC. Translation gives CASSSSGGRYEQYF. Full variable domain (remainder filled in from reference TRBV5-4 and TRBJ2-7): ETGVTQSPTHLIKTRGQQVTLRCSSQSGHNTVSWYQQALGQGPQFIFQYYREEENGRGNFPPRFSGLQFPNYSSELNVNALELDDSALYLCASSSSGGRYEQYFGPGTRLTVT.

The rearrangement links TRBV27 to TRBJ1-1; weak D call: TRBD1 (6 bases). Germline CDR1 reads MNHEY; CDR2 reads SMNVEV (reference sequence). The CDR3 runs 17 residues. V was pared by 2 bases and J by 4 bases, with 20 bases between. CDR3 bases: TGTGCCAGCAGTTTAAAATTTAGATACAAGACAGGCACTGAAGCTTTCTTT. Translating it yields CASSLKFRYKTGTEAFF.

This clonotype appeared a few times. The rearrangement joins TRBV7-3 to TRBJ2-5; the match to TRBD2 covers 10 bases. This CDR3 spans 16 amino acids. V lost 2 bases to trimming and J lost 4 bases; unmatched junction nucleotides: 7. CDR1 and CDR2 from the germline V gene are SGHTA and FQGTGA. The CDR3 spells CASSLSSGRATETQYF. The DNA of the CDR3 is TGTGCCAGCAGCTTATCCAGCGGGAGGGCCACAGAGACCCAGTACTTC.

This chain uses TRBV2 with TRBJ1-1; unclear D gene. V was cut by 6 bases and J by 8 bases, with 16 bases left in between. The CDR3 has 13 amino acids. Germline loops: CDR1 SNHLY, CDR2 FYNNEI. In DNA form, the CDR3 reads TGTGCCAGCAGAGAATCATCTTTAACGGAAGCTTTCTTT. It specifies CASRESSLTEAFF.

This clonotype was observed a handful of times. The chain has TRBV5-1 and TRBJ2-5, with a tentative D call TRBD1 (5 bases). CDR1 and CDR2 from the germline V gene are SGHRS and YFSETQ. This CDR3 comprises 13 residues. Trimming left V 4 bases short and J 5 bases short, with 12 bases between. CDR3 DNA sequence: TGCGCCAGCAGCACAACCCCAGGGGAGACCCAGTACTTC. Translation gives CASSTTPGETQYF.